The next 22 T cell receptor beta chains were all read from a single sample in a study of T cell repertoires in cytomegalovirus infection (dated 2019 in TCRdb). Sequenced on an Illumina HiSeq 1500. TCRdb ran its own pipeline on the public reads, namely fastp trimming at Q25 and MiXCR clone calling, and kept in-frame beta chains. Each CDR3 protein gets just one entry, which takes the most common genes and DNA from the rows behind it. The table for this sample lists 80,000 or so distinct CDR3 sequences; 35% to 45% of them were counted only once. The ten largest clones take up roughly 93% of the sample. Their antigens remain unidentified. This specimen's treatment or condition label, per the study, means: in vitro stimulation with specific CMV peptide epitopes to enrich CMV-specific T cells. This sample comprised CD8+ T cells from cultured PBMCs, obtained from culture after CMV antigen stimulation. The receptors were sampled from a human donor in good health (CMV status not recorded). Some clones in this sample may be carry-over from other donors' samples.

V usage is TRBV7-2 and J usage is TRBJ2-7, with D maybe TRBD1 (6 bases). Trimming removed 5 bases at V and 6 bases at J, with 17 bases between. In germline, CDR1 is SGHTA, CDR2 FQGNSA. This CDR3 is built from 14 residues. The CDR3 sequence is CASSPRTDLTEQYF. The CDR3 bases are TGTGCCAGCAGCCCACGGACAGACTTAACCGAGCAGTACTTC.

This clonotype was seen a handful of times. The CDR3 sequence is CASSEPDLDEIDNEQFF. The CDR3 nucleotides are TGTGCCAGCAGTGAACCGGACCTAGACGAAATTGACAATGAGCAGTTCTTC. This chain uses TRBV2 with TRBJ2-1; D uncertain. Germline lookup yields CDR1 SNHLY and CDR2 FYNNEI. V lost 2 bases, J lost 5 bases, and 19 bases lay in between. This CDR3 region has 17 residues. Together with reference TRBV2 and TRBJ2-1, the CDR3 gives the full variable domain: EPEVTQTPSHQVTQMGQEVILRCVPISNHLYFYWYRQILGQKVEFLVSFYNNEISEKSEIFDDQFSVERPDGSNFTLKIRSTKLEDSAMYFCASSEPDLDEIDNEQFFGPGTRLTVL.

V is TRBV27 and J is TRBJ1-6; TRBD1 agrees at 10 bases. V shed 1 base, J shed 9 bases, and the junction held 0 bases outside the gene matches. The CDR3 loop spans 14 amino acids. CDR1 MNHEY and CDR2 SMNVEV come from the germline V gene (reference sequence). The CDR3 nucleotides are TGTGCCAGCAGTTTATGGGACAGGGGTTCACCCCTCCACTTT. Its protein product is CASSLWDRGSPLHF.

The rearrangement uses TRBV6-2 or TRBV6-3 and TRBJ2-3, with D unresolved. Germline CDR1 is MNHEY and CDR2 is SVGEGT. The V end was cut by 3 bases, the J end by 4 bases, with 8 bases between. This CDR3 has 13 residues. The DNA for the CDR3 is TGTGCCAGCAGTTATATGGTGGCAGATACGCAGTATTTT. Protein sequence: CASSYMVADTQYF.

The rearrangement joins TRBV11-1 to TRBJ2-7; perhaps TRBD1 as D (5 bases). Per the germline V gene, CDR1 is SGHAT and CDR2 is FQDESV (reference sequence). This CDR3 has 14 residues. V lost 1 base and J lost 5, with 12 bases in between. This CDR3 is CASSLEGRSHEQYF. The CDR3 coding sequence is TGTGCCAGCAGCTTAGAGGGGCGGTCCCACGAGCAGTACTTC.

Only a few counts were recorded for this clonotype. V usage is TRBV7-2 and J usage is TRBJ2-1, with D maybe TRBD2 (7 bases). Germline V gene data show CDR1 as SGHTA and CDR2 as FQGNSA. Trimming stripped 0 bases from V and 10 bases from J, with 13 bases between. CDR3 length: 14 amino acids. CDR3 amino acids: CASSLAPGGREQFF. CDR3 coding DNA: TGTGCCAGCAGCTTAGCGCCCGGGGGGCGGGAGCAGTTCTTC.

This clonotype has just a few counts. The chain is built from TRBV7-2 and TRBJ1-3; D is possibly TRBD1 (6 bases). Germline assignment: CDR1 SGHTA and CDR2 FQGNSA. V lost 4 bases, J lost 0 bases, and 10 bases lay in between. CDR3 length: 15 residues. In DNA, the CDR3 is TGTGCCAGCAGCTCTCACAGGGACTCTGGAAACACCATATATTTT. It codes for CASSSHRDSGNTIYF.

The chain links TRBV4-1 to TRBJ1-5; TRBD1 agrees at 8 bases. The germline V gene encodes CDR1 MGHRA and CDR2 YSYEKL. Losses at the gene ends were 0 bases for V and 3 bases for J; bases not matched to a gene: 7. The CDR3 loop spans 17 amino acids. This CDR3 is CASSQDSTGGYNQPQHF. CDR3 sequence (DNA): TGCGCCAGCAGCCAAGATTCAACAGGGGGGTACAATCAGCCCCAGCATTTT.

The table lists this clonotype with a few counts. This sequence joins TRBV12-3 or TRBV12-4 and TRBJ2-1, with 11 nucleotides matching TRBD1. The CDR3 is 14 amino acids. Unmatched junction bases numbered 10, after V lost 10 bases and J lost 8 bases. CDR3 in amino acids: CAITGTGGDYEQFF. In nucleotides, the CDR3 is TGTGCCATCACCGGGACAGGGGGTGATTATGAGCAGTTCTTC.

The gene calls are TRBV27 and TRBJ1-5; TRBD1 matches at 7 bases. The CDR3 extends over 21 amino acids. The trim removed 3 bases at V and 0 bases at J, leaving 20 bases unmatched. From germline, CDR1 is MNHEY and CDR2 SMNVEV (reference sequence). The CDR3 spells CASSFNLTRDSLYYSNQPQHF. CDR3 DNA: TGTGCCAGCAGTTTCAACTTAACCCGGGACAGCCTATATTATAGCAATCAGCCCCAGCATTTT.

This clonotype was seen only a few times. The rearrangement joins TRBV6-2 or TRBV6-3 to TRBJ2-1; TRBD2 matches 8 bases. The CDR3 has 19 residues. After removal of 3 bases from V and 0 bases from J, the junction contained 13 bases not matched to a gene. Germline V gene data show CDR1 as MNHEY and CDR2 as SVGEGT. CDR3 bases: TGTGCCAGCAGTTATATGGGACTAGTCGATTCGGGCTCCTACAATGAGCAGTTCTTC. It codes for CASSYMGLVDSGSYNEQFF.

In its sample, this clonotype was seen many times. The J gene is TRBJ2-2, the V gene TRBV7-2, with 7 bases that match TRBD2. After removal of 1 base from V and 9 bases from J, the junction contained 5 bases not matched to a gene. Germline CDR1 reads SGHTA; CDR2 reads FQGNSA. The CDR3 runs 14 residues. CDR3 nucleotide sequence: TGTGCCAGCAGCTTAGTTTCTAGCGGCAGGGAGCTGTTTTTT. This gives the protein CASSLVSSGRELFF.

The chain couples TRBV7-9 to TRBJ1-2; 7 nucleotides agree with TRBD1. V was clipped by 1 base and J by 6 bases; unmatched bases: 8. The germline V gene has CDR1 SEHNR and CDR2 FQNEAQ (reference sequence). This CDR3 comprises 15 residues. This chain's CDR3 is CASSLEQGLDDGYTF. The CDR3, as DNA: TGTGCCAGCAGCTTAGAACAGGGGCTCGATGATGGCTACACCTTC. Full variable domain (remainder filled in from reference TRBV7-9 and TRBJ1-2): DTGVSQNPRHKITKRGQNVTFRCDPISEHNRLYWYRQTLGQGPEFLTYFQNEAQLEKSRLLSDRFSAERPKGSFSTLEIQRTEQGDSAMYLCASSLEQGLDDGYTFGSGTRLTVV.

The chain is built from TRBV20-1 and TRBJ1-6; D possibly corresponds to TRBD1 (6 bases). The CDR3 extends over 16 amino acids. In germline, CDR1 is DFQATT, CDR2 SNEGSKA (reference sequence). The V and J ends lost 3 bases and 0 bases respectively, with 12 bases between them. The CDR3 coding sequence is TGCAGTGCTAGGGGCAGGGGACTCTCCTATAATTCACCCCTCCACTTT. Its protein product is CSARGRGLSYNSPLHF.

This clonotype was found many times. The chain joins TRBV6-4 to TRBJ2-1; 9 bases fit TRBD1. The V and J ends lost 3 bases and 7 bases, in that order; junction bases with no gene match: 7. The CDR3 consists of 15 residues. CDR1 and CDR2 from the germline V gene are MRHNA and SNTAGT. In nucleotides, the CDR3 is TGTGCCAGCAGTGAGACCGGGACAGGGTTTAATGAGCAGTTCTTC. It translates to CASSETGTGFNEQFF.

The V gene is TRBV7-6, the J gene TRBJ2-1, with 15 bases matching TRBD2. This CDR3 is built from 17 residues. The germline CDR1 and CDR2 sequences are SGHVS and FNYEAQ. V dropped 6 bases and J dropped 6; count of bases not matched to a gene: 9. CDR3 loop: CASSPESGLAGGNEQFF. CDR3 DNA sequence: TGTGCCAGCAGTCCGGAATCGGGACTAGCGGGGGGCAATGAGCAGTTCTTC. The entire variable domain, with the rest obtained from reference TRBV7-6 and TRBJ2-1, is as follows: GAGVSQSPRYKVTKRGQDVALRCDPISGHVSLYWYRQALGQGPEFLTYFNYEAQQDKSGLPNDRFSAERPEGSISTLTIQRTEQRDSAMYRCASSPESGLAGGNEQFFGPGTRLTVL.

This clonotype appeared many times. The chain is built from TRBV6-5 and TRBJ1-2; 7 nucleotides align to TRBD1. The CDR3 runs to 15 residues. Trimming took 2 bases from V and 6 from J; bases not matched to a gene: 9. From germline, CDR1 is MNHEY and CDR2 SVGAGI. The CDR3 DNA is TGTGCCAGCAGTTACGCCGGCCAGGGGGTGGATGGCTACACCTTC. Translated, it gives CASSYAGQGVDGYTF.

This clonotype was observed many times. The genes are TRBV7-6 and TRBJ1-1; no reliable D call. Germline CDR1 reads SGHVS; CDR2 reads FNYEAQ. Between the trimmed V and J ends, which lost 5 bases and 1 base, there was a span of 8 bases. The CDR3 has 13 amino acids. The CDR3 region is CASSPSPNTEAFF. CDR3 coding DNA: TGTGCCAGCAGCCCCTCACCGAACACTGAAGCTTTCTTT. Looking up the rest from reference TRBV7-6 and TRBJ1-1 gives the full variable domain: GAGVSQSPRYKVTKRGQDVALRCDPISGHVSLYWYRQALGQGPEFLTYFNYEAQQDKSGLPNDRFSAERPEGSISTLTIQRTEQRDSAMYRCASSPSPNTEAFFGQGTRLTVV.

The chain links TRBV7-6 to TRBJ2-2; TRBD2 matches 10 bases. Germline V gene data show CDR1 as SGHVS and CDR2 as FNYEAQ. With V trimmed by 5 bases and J by 4 bases, 7 bases remained unmatched. There are 16 residues in the CDR3. The CDR3 is CASSPSGGASTGELFF. The CDR3 DNA is TGTGCCAGCAGCCCGAGCGGGGGGGCCTCCACCGGGGAGCTGTTTTTT.

The chain combines TRBV19 with TRBJ1-5; possibly TRBD1 for D (6 bases). The CDR3 extends over 11 amino acids. The germline V gene has CDR1 LNHDA and CDR2 SQIVND (reference sequence). The CDR3 DNA reads as TGTGTCGGACAGTGCAATCAGCCCCAGCATTTT. It translates to CVGQCNQPQHF.

This clonotype was picked up a small number of times. V and J are TRBV7-2 and TRBJ2-1, with D uncertain. The germline CDR1 and CDR2 sequences are SGHTA and FQGNSA. The CDR3 is made up of 12 amino acids. Trimming shortened V by 5 bases and J by 16 bases, and 18 bases separated the two germline ends. CDR3 residues: CASSPKSLGLFF. The CDR3 DNA reads as TGTGCCAGCAGCCCAAAGTCCTTAGGGCTCTTCTTC.

CDR3 sequence (DNA): TGTGCTAGTGGGCTACAGGGGAACGATGAGCAGTTCTTC. This translates into CASGLQGNDEQFF. The V gene is TRBV12-5, the J gene TRBJ2-1; 7 bases are shared with TRBD1. CDR3 length: 13 amino acids. Trimming at V came to 6 bases and at J to 8 bases, leaving 7 bases not matched to a gene. Per germline, CDR1 LGHNT and CDR2 FRNRAP.